This T cell receptor beta chain emerged from a study of CD8 T cells in ankylosing spondylitis. TCRdb passed the 5' RACE reads through MiXCR, listing each CDR3 protein once. The sample includes more than 300,000 distinct CDR3 sequences, about 9.9% of them seen just once. The germline V gene encodes CDR1 MNHEY and CDR2 SMNVEV (reference sequence). V gave up 6 bases and J gave up 6 bases, with 12 bases separating them. The CDR3 is 14 residues long. This clonotype has only a few counts. The chain links TRBV27 to TRBJ1-6; no definite D call. Sequenced material: blood, either unsorted or a sorted T cell fraction (not recorded which). The receptor's source is a female donor with ankylosing spondylitis or in good health (not recorded which). The CDR3 bases are TGTGCCAGCAGGGCGCCCCCGTTTAATTCACCCCTCCACTTT. Its translation is CASRAPPFNSPLHF.